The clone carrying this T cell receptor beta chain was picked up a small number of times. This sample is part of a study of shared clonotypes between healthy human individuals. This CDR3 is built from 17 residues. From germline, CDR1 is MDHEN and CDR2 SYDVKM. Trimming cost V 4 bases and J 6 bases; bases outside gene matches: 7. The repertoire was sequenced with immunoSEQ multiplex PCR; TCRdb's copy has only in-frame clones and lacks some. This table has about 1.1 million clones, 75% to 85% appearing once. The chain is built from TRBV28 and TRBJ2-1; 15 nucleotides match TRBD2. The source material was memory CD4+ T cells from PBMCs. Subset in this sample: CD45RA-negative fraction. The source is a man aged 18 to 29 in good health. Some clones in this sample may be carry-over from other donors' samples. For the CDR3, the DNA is TGTGCCAGCAGTTCCTCTAAGGGACTAGCGGGAGGCAATGAGCAGTTCTTC. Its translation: CASSSSKGLAGGNEQFF.